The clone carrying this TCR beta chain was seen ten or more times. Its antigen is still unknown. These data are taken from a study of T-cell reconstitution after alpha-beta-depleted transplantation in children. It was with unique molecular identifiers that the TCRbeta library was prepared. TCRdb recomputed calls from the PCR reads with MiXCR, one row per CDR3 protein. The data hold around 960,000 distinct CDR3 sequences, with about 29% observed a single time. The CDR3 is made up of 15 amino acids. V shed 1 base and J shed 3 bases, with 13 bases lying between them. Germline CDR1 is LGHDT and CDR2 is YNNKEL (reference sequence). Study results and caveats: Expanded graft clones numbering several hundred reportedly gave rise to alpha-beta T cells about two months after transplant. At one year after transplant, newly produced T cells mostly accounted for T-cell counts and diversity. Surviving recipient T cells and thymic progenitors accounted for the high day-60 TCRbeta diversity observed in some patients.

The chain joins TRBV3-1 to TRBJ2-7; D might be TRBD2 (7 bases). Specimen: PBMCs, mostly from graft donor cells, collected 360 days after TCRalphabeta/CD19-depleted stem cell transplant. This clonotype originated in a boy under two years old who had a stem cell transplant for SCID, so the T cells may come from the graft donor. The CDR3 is CASSQVRGAVYEQYF. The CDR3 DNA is TGTGCCAGCAGCCAAGTCCGGGGGGCCGTCTACGAGCAGTACTTC.